Below are 29 T cell receptor beta chains sequenced from a single sample in a study of T cell changes during pregnancy in multiple sclerosis. Repertoires were generated with immunoSEQ multiplex PCR, while TCRdb's copy carries only in-frame clones and drops some. The table records 45,000 or so clones, approximately 90% of them present only once. The specimen was CD8+ T cells from peripheral blood mononuclear cells, collected in the second trimester of pregnancy. The receptors stem from a female donor with multiple sclerosis, enrolled in a pregnancy study.

The V gene is TRBV7-2, the J gene TRBJ1-2; 8 nucleotides agree with TRBD1. The germline gives CDR1 SGHTA, CDR2 FQGNSA. The V segment lost 5 bases and the J segment 6 bases; nucleotides outside the gene matches: 11. The CDR3 spans 15 residues. CDR3 sequence: CASSILDRVRDGYTF. CDR3 nucleotides: TGTGCCAGCAGCATCTTGGACAGGGTCAGGGATGGCTACACCTTC.

The chain joins TRBV4-1 to TRBJ1-1; 7 bases map to TRBD1. The germline gives CDR1 MGHRA, CDR2 YSYEKL. The CDR3 has 16 residues. The ends lost 0 bases at V and 6 bases at J; junction bases unmatched: 10. The CDR3 loop is CASSQDITGVRAEAFF. CDR3 nucleotides: TGCGCCAGCAGCCAAGACATAACAGGGGTTCGCGCTGAAGCTTTCTTT.

The chain carries TRBV2 and TRBJ1-1, with D unresolved. Trimming removed 4 bases at V and 3 bases at J, with 9 bases between. The CDR3 loop spans 13 amino acids. Germline V CDR1 and CDR2: SNHLY, FYNNEI. CDR3 protein: CASSVREDTEAFF. The CDR3, as DNA: TGTGCCAGCAGTGTGAGGGAGGACACTGAAGCTTTCTTT.

The V and J genes are TRBV6-1 and TRBJ1-1; 9 bases fit TRBD1. Germline lookup yields CDR1 MNHNS and CDR2 SASEGT. The trim removed 6 bases at V and 6 bases at J, leaving 5 bases unmatched. The CDR3 has 13 residues. CDR3 in amino acids: CASRDRGGAEAFF. CDR3 coding DNA: TGTGCCAGCAGGGACAGGGGAGGTGCTGAAGCTTTCTTT.

V usage is TRBV7-6 and J usage is TRBJ2-3, with TRBD2 matching 10 bases. The CDR3 covers 15 residues. In germline, CDR1 is SGHVS, CDR2 FNYEAQ. V lost 5 bases, J lost 4 bases, and 6 bases stayed unmatched. CDR3 sequence reads: CASSPSGGAADTQYF. In DNA, the CDR3 is TGTGCCAGCAGCCCAAGCGGGGGGGCCGCAGATACGCAGTATTTT. Complete variable domain (other parts from reference TRBV7-6 and TRBJ2-3): GAGVSQSPRYKVTKRGQDVALRCDPISGHVSLYWYRQALGQGPEFLTYFNYEAQQDKSGLPNDRFSAERPEGSISTLTIQRTEQRDSAMYRCASSPSGGAADTQYFGPGTRLTVL.

J is TRBJ2-3 and V is TRBV7-9; D remains ambiguous. In germline, CDR1 is SEHNR, CDR2 FQNEAQ (reference sequence). This CDR3 is built from 14 residues. V shed 5 bases and J shed 1 base, with 10 bases lying between them. CDR3 bases: TGTGCCAGCAGCACCTTCGCAGGCACAGATACGCAGTATTTT. Translating it yields CASSTFAGTDTQYF.

V and J are TRBV6-4 and TRBJ1-2, with D possibly matching TRBD1 (6 bases). Trimming cost V 3 bases and J 10 bases, with 12 bases left between them. The CDR3 contains 12 residues. Germline V gene lookup returns CDR1 MRHNA and CDR2 SNTAGT. In DNA, the CDR3 is TGTGCCAGCAGTGATGGGACACCTGACTACACCTTC. It codes for CASSDGTPDYTF.

This rearrangement joins TRBV5-4 to TRBJ1-2; no clear D. Germline CDR1 is SGHNT and CDR2 is YYREEE (reference sequence). V was shortened by 0 bases and J by 8 bases, with 14 bases between the two germline ends. The length of the CDR3 is 14 residues. CDR3 DNA: TGTGCCAGCAGCTTGGGTCACGGAGTAGGAGGCTACACCTTC. Amino acid sequence: CASSLGHGVGGYTF.

The sample holds many counts of this clone. The J gene is TRBJ2-3, the V gene TRBV11-3, with 12 bases matching TRBD2. Germline V gene sequence: CDR1 SGHNT, CDR2 YENEEA. The CDR3 totals 17 residues. V lost 4 bases, J lost 4 bases, and 9 bases stayed unmatched. CDR3 in DNA: TGTGCCAGCAGCTCCCGAGAGACTAGCGGGGGCGCAGATACGCAGTATTTT. Its translation: CASSSRETSGGADTQYF.

This clone has just a few counts. V is TRBV6-4 and J is TRBJ2-3; 8 bases are shared with TRBD2. The CDR3 extends over 16 amino acids. The germline V gene has CDR1 MRHNA and CDR2 SNTAGT. The J segment lost 4 bases and the V segment lost 5 bases, leaving 11 bases of the junction unmatched. The CDR3: CASSQSSSGVPDTQYF. CDR3 coding DNA: TGTGCCAGCAGTCAATCTAGTAGCGGGGTACCAGATACGCAGTATTTT.

The V and J genes are TRBV9 and TRBJ1-1; the D gene is possibly TRBD1 (5 bases). The germline V gene has CDR1 SGDLS and CDR2 YYNGEE. Trimming cost V 4 bases and J 1 base, with 11 bases left between them. This CDR3 is 14 amino acids long. The CDR3 sequence: CASSPGGGNTEAFF. The CDR3 bases are TGTGCCAGCAGCCCTGGGGGGGGGAACACTGAAGCTTTCTTT.

The gene calls are TRBV6-5 and TRBJ2-2, with unresolved D. Germline V gene lookup returns CDR1 MNHEY and CDR2 SVGAGI. The CDR3 covers 13 residues. The V end was cut by 2 bases, the J end by 6 bases, with 7 bases between. The DNA for the CDR3 is TGTGCCAGCAGTTACCGGGTGTCCGGGGAGCTGTTTTTT. It is translated as CASSYRVSGELFF.

The chain links TRBV27 to TRBJ2-1; D gene ambiguous. V lost 4 bases and J 8 bases, leaving 9 bases between the germline ends. The CDR3 totals 12 residues. Germline lookup yields CDR1 MNHEY and CDR2 SMNVEV (reference sequence). CDR3 in DNA: TGTGCCAGCAGTTCCCTGGCGGATGAGCAGTTCTTC. Protein product: CASSSLADEQFF.

The table lists this clone with a few counts. This chain connects TRBV15 to TRBJ1-3; the match to TRBD1 covers 10 bases. Germline V gives CDR1 LNHNV, CDR2 YYDKDF (reference sequence). The CDR3 has 15 amino acids. V was pared by 5 bases and J by 2 bases, with 3 bases of the junction left unmatched. The CDR3 DNA is TGTGCCACCAGCTCGGGACAGGGGCCTGGAAACACCATATATTTT. Encoded protein: CATSSGQGPGNTIYF.

The V call is TRBV27, the J call TRBJ2-3; TRBD2 matches at 10 bases. Losses at the gene ends were 6 bases for V and 4 bases for J; bases not matched to a gene: 7. The CDR3 loop spans 15 amino acids. The germline V gene encodes CDR1 MNHEY and CDR2 SMNVEV (reference sequence). CDR3 DNA sequence: TGTGCCAGCAGCTTCAGCGGGGGGGACTCAGATACGCAGTATTTT. The encoded protein is CASSFSGGDSDTQYF.

This chain connects TRBV7-9 to TRBJ1-1; TRBD1 is a possible D gene (6 bases). Trimming left V 6 bases short and J 2 bases short, with 7 bases between. CDR1 and CDR2 (germline): SEHNR, FQNEAQ (reference sequence). This CDR3 is built from 12 residues. Here the CDR3 reads CASRGGNTEAFF. Here the CDR3 DNA reads TGTGCCAGCAGAGGGGGTAACACTGAAGCTTTCTTT.

The chain links TRBV6-5 to TRBJ2-3; no clear D gene. Trimming shortened V by 8 bases and J by 2 bases, and 8 bases separated the two germline ends. Germline lookup yields CDR1 MNHEY and CDR2 SVGAGI. The CDR3 totals 12 residues. The CDR3 bases are TGTGCCAGCGGCATCTTCACAGATACGCAGTATTTT. Translation: CASGIFTDTQYF.

The rearrangement links TRBV7-2 to TRBJ1-2, with unresolved D. The germline V gene encodes CDR1 SGHTA and CDR2 FQGNSA. The V gene lost 7 bases and the J gene lost 8 bases, with 17 bases spanning the gap. The CDR3 length is 13 residues. For the CDR3, the DNA is TGTGCCAGCACCCACTCTCAGGTCGTCGGCTACACCTTC. Protein product: CASTHSQVVGYTF.

This chain's CDR3 is CASSLGGTTYEQYF. The CDR3 nucleotides read TGTGCCAGCAGCTTGGGCGGCACTACCTACGAGCAGTACTTC. This rearrangement joins TRBV5-6 to TRBJ2-7; D ambiguous. V dropped 0 bases and J dropped 2 bases, with 9 bases sitting between them. CDR1 and CDR2 from the germline V gene are SGHDT and YYEEEE. CDR3 length: 14 residues.

Turning to this clone: A junction end diverges from the germline sequence, so it may reflect a read error. The genes are TRBV5-1 and TRBJ2-7; D is uncertain. Germline loops: CDR1 SGHRS, CDR2 YFSETQ. This CDR3 contains 14 residues. CDR3 region: CASSLILASDEQYF. The DNA of the CDR3 is TGCGCCAGCAGCCTCATTTTGGCCTCCGACGAGCAGTACTTC. The whole variable domain, filled in from reference TRBV5-1 and TRBJ2-7, reads KAGVTQTPRYLIKTRGQQVTLSCSPISGHRSVSWYQQTPGQGLQFLFEYFSETQRNKGNFPGRFSGRQFSNSRSEMNVSTLELGDSALYLCASSLILASDEQYFGPGTRLTVT.

CDR3 bases: TGTGCCTGGTCAAGTGCGATCGGGGAGCTGTTTTTT. This translates into CAWSSAIGELFF. The J gene is TRBJ2-2, the V gene TRBV30; D remains ambiguous. The germline gives CDR1 GTSNPN, CDR2 SVGIG (reference sequence). Trimming removed 5 bases at V and 7 bases at J, with 11 bases between. CDR3 size: 12 residues.

The V and J genes are TRBV20-1 and TRBJ1-2; the D gene is possibly TRBD1 (6 bases). This CDR3 is built from 11 residues. Between the trimmed V and J ends, which lost 6 bases and 8 bases, there was a span of 13 bases. Looked up from germline, CDR1 is DFQATT and CDR2 is SNEGSKA (reference sequence). The CDR3 is CSAHREGGYTF. DNA for the CDR3: TGCAGTGCCCACAGGGAGGGCGGCTACACCTTC.

The chain recombines TRBV9 with TRBJ2-5, with 14 nucleotides matching TRBD2. CDR1 is SGDLS, CDR2 YYNGEE, per germline. The CDR3 is made up of 17 amino acids. V dropped 4 bases and J dropped 4; count of bases not matched to a gene: 9. The CDR3: CASSPGTSGGKRETQYF. The CDR3 DNA sequence: TGTGCCAGCAGCCCTGGGACTAGCGGGGGCAAAAGAGAGACCCAGTACTTC.

The chain has TRBV5-6 and TRBJ2-3; 7 nucleotides line up with TRBD2. Germline CDR1 SGHDT, CDR2 YYEEEE. V trimming: 4 bases; J trimming: 3 bases; junction bases outside the gene matches: 5. The CDR3 runs to 14 residues. The chain's CDR3 is CASSTAGVTDTQYF. The CDR3 DNA reads as TGTGCCAGCAGCACGGCGGGGGTGACAGATACGCAGTATTTT.

The gene calls are TRBV12-5 and TRBJ2-7; TRBD1 agrees at 8 bases. The CDR3 loop spans 17 amino acids. The V gene's germline CDR1 is LGHNT and CDR2 FRNRAP. The V segment lost 5 bases and the J segment 3 bases; nucleotides outside the gene matches: 15. CDR3 coding DNA: TGTGCTAGTGGTCTACCGGACCTAGGGACAGGATACTACGAGCAGTACTTC. Translating it yields CASGLPDLGTGYYEQYF.

In the case of this clone: Within the sample, other DNA sequences also encode this same CDR3. This chain connects TRBV6-4 to TRBJ2-1; TRBD2 aligns across 13 bases. V lost 0 bases to trimming and J lost 7 bases; unmatched junction nucleotides: 3. CDR1 is MRHNA and CDR2 is SNTAGT in the germline V gene. This CDR3 comprises 16 residues. CDR3 sequence: CASSDSTSGGGNEQFF. The DNA for the CDR3 is TGTGCCAGCAGTGACTCTACTAGCGGGGGGGGGAATGAGCAGTTCTTC.

This clone appeared a single time. The chain carries TRBV7-8 and TRBJ1-5; 8 nucleotides agree with TRBD1. The CDR3 totals 15 residues. The germline gives CDR1 SGHVS, CDR2 FQNEAQ. Losses at the gene ends were 2 bases for V and 7 bases for J; bases not matched to a gene: 7. In DNA form, the CDR3 reads TGTGCCAGCAGCTTAAAAAACAGGGGGGGCCAGCCCCAGCATTTT. Protein sequence: CASSLKNRGGQPQHF.

This clone was picked up one time. V gene TRBV6-5 combines with J gene TRBJ2-7, with D tentatively TRBD2 (5 bases). Germline CDR1 is MNHEY and CDR2 is SVGAGI. The CDR3 spans 13 residues. V was shortened by 7 bases and J by 3 bases, with 13 bases between the two germline ends. CDR3: CASTAIEGYEQYF. The CDR3 DNA sequence: TGTGCCAGCACGGCGATAGAGGGCTACGAGCAGTACTTC.

The chain employs TRBV7-3 and TRBJ2-3; 11 bases agree with TRBD2. CDR1 is SGHTA, CDR2 FQGTGA, per germline. The ends lost 4 bases at V and 0 bases at J; junction bases unmatched: 9. CDR3 size: 18 residues. CDR3 in amino acids: CASSSSGTSGSSTDTQYF. DNA for the CDR3: TGTGCCAGCAGCTCCTCCGGGACTAGCGGATCTAGCACAGATACGCAGTATTTT.